This TCR beta chain was captured in a study of T cells after posttransplantation cyclophosphamide. Study-level points and caveats: Donor CD8+ memory clones often dominated recipient blood repertoires at later times. After PTCy, TRB diversity resembled that of CNI/methotrexate controls. Tissue-infiltrating T cells from skin or gut overlapped little with blood T cells.

For this clone: What it binds is unknown.

Repertoires were generated with immunoSEQ multiplex PCR, while TCRdb's copy carries only in-frame clones and drops some. The sample includes some 66,000 clones, about 94% of them seen just once. Between the trimmed V and J ends, which lost 4 bases and 2 bases, there was a span of 10 bases. Germline V gene lookup returns CDR1 SGHDT and CDR2 YYEEEE. The length of the CDR3 is 15 residues. Material: PBMCs. The receptor was isolated from a woman aged 25 to 39 in good health and a related stem cell transplant donor. This sequence joins TRBV5-6 and TRBJ2-6, with D perhaps matching TRBD1 or TRBD2 (5 bases each). This CDR3 reads CASSVQGAGANVLTF. As DNA, the CDR3 is TGTGCCAGCAGCGTCCAGGGAGCTGGGGCCAACGTCCTGACTTTC.